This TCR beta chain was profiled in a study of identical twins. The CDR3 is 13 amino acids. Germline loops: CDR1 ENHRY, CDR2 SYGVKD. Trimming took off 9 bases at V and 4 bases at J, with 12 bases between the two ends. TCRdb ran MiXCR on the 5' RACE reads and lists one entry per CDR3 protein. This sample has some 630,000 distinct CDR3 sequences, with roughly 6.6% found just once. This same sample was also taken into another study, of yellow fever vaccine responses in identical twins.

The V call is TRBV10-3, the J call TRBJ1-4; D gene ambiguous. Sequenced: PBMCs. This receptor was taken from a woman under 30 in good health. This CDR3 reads CAIFRALNEKLFF. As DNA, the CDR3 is TGTGCCATTTTCCGGGCTCTTAATGAAAAACTGTTTTTT.